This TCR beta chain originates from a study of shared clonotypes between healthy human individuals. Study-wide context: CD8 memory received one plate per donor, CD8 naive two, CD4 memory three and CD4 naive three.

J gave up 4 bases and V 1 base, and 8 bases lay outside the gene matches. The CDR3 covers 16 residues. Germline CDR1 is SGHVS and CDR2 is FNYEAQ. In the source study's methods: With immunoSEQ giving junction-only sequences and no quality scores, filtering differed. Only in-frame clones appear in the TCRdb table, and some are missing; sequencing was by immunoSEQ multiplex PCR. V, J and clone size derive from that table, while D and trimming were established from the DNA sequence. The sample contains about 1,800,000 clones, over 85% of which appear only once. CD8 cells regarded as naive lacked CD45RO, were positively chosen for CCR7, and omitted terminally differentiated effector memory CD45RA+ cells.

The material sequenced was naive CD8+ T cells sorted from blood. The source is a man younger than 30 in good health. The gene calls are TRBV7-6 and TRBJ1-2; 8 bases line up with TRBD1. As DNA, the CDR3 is TGTGCCAGCAGCTTAGGTCCCCCCACAGGGGGCTATGGCTACACCTTC. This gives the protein CASSLGPPTGGYGYTF. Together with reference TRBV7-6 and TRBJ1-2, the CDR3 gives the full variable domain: GAGVSQSPRYKVTKRGQDVALRCDPISGHVSLYWYRQALGQGPEFLTYFNYEAQQDKSGLPNDRFSAERPEGSISTLTIQRTEQRDSAMYRCASSLGPPTGGYGYTFGSGTRLTVV.